The present entry profiles one T cell receptor (beta chain) with its context. Its antigen is currently unknown. These data are taken from a study of OX40 agonist ivuxolimab in advanced cancers. Across the study: Dosing consisted of intravenous ivuxolimab at 0.01 to 10 mg/kg every 2 weeks. Antecedent anti-PD-1, anti-PD-L1 or anti-CTLA-4 therapy was permissible, with roughly 40% having received some. Study-wide findings and caveats: Low clonal expansion, among the lowest seen, marked partial responders at 0.1-3.0 mg/kg. Among T cells, CD8+ cells averaged more expanded clones than CD4+ cells.

The V end lost 1 base, the J end lost 1 base, and 4 bases lay between the germline ends. The germline gives CDR1 LNHNV, CDR2 YYDKDF (reference sequence). The CDR3 is 13 residues long. Sequencing was performed with immunoSEQ multiplex PCR; in TCRdb, only in-frame clones are kept and a portion is missing. The sample has about 56,000 clones, over 80% seen once. This chain connects TRBV15 to TRBJ1-1; D gene ambiguous. Sequencing used CD4+ or CD8+ T cells sorted from blood, obtained in a trial of the OX40 agonist ivuxolimab. The clonotype was recovered from an adult with an advanced solid tumor such as melanoma, head and neck, liver or kidney cancer. The CDR3 bases are TGTGCCACCAGCAGAGGGTGGAACACTGAAGCTTTCTTT. Its translation is CATSRGWNTEAFF.